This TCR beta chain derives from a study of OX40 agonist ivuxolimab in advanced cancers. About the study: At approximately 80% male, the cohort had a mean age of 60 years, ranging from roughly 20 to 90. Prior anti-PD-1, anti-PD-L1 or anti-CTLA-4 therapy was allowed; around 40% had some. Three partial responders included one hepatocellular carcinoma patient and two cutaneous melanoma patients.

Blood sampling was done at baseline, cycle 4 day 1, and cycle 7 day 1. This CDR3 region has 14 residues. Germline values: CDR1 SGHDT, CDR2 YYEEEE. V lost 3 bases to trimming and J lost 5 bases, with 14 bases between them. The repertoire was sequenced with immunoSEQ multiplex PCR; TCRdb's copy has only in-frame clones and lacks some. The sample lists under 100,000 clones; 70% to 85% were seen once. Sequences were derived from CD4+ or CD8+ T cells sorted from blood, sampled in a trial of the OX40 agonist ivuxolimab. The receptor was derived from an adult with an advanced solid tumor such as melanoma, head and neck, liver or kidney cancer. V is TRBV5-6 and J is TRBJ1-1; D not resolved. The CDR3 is CASSSTGWGTEAFF. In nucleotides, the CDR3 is TGTGCCAGCAGCTCCACCGGCTGGGGAACTGAAGCTTTCTTT.